This T cell receptor beta chain was recorded in a study of shared clonotypes between healthy human individuals. Overall study findings and caveats: Naive subsets tended to show greater estimated richness than memory subsets.

This clone appeared a single time. Its antigen is currently unknown. The germline V gene has CDR1 SNHLY and CDR2 FYNNEI. V was clipped by 5 bases and J by 10 bases, with 12 bases between them. This CDR3 contains 12 residues. Sorted subsets were amplified in replicate PCRs using approximately 200 ng DNA, roughly 30,000 T cell genomes. Using immunoSEQ multiplex PCR, the repertoire was profiled, and TCRdb retains in-frame clones only, with some absent. The data contain 500,000 to 550,000 clones, about 96% of them seen just once; the ten biggest clones take up about 0.059%. Adult Caucasians living in Nashville, Tennessee made up all of the donors.

The source is a woman aged 25 to 39 in good health. The rearrangement links TRBV2 to TRBJ2-1; perhaps TRBD2 as D (6 bases). Sequencing was performed on naive CD4+ T cells sorted from blood. As to subset: CD45RA+ positively selected. The CDR3, as DNA: TGTGCCAGCAGTTGGGGGGTTTGGGAGCAGTTCTTC. Protein product: CASSWGVWEQFF. The whole variable domain, filled in from reference TRBV2 and TRBJ2-1, reads EPEVTQTPSHQVTQMGQEVILRCVPISNHLYFYWYRQILGQKVEFLVSFYNNEISEKSEIFDDQFSVERPDGSNFTLKIRSTKLEDSAMYFCASSWGVWEQFFGPGTRLTVL.